This T cell receptor (beta chain) was sequenced for a study of T cells after yellow fever vaccination. General study results and limits: Re-detected after boosting: most primary clones, around 96% of CD4 and 88% of CD8. FACS-sorted repertoires could contain abundant clonotypes contaminating from the bulk population. Weaker in magnitude, the secondary response showed a faster peak on day 5 versus 15.

The sample holds a few counts of this clonotype. What it binds is not known. By 5'RACE template switching, TCR cDNA was produced, with a universal primer site and UMIs added in the process. TCRdb itself ran the 5' RACE reads through MiXCR, one entry per CDR3 protein. The table records just over 250,000 distinct CDR3 sequences, roughly 5.6% of them present only once. The source of this sequence is a man aged 18 to 30 who received the YFV17D yellow fever vaccine. The sequencing used CD4+ T cells sorted from PBMCs, collected on the day of the yellow fever booster vaccination.

This CDR3 is CATSARADGNTEAFF. The DNA of the CDR3 is TGTGCCACCTCGGCTCGGGCAGACGGGAACACTGAAGCTTTCTTT. V is TRBV6-5 and J is TRBJ1-1; D not certain. CDR1 MNHEY and CDR2 SVGAGI come from the germline V gene. The CDR3 totals 15 residues. Trimming cost V 10 bases and J 1 base, with 19 bases left between them.